This T cell receptor (beta chain) comes out of a study of blood T cell repertoires in COVID-19. Whole-study context: Italy, Spain and the United States were the sources of the convalescent and acute COVID-19 samples.

TCRdb's table, derived via immunoSEQ multiplex PCR, lists solely in-frame clones and lacks some. The table has around 200,000 clones, about 87% seen once. This clonotype was obtained from a woman aged 25 to 45 who had recovered from COVID-19. Source material: PBMCs or T cells enriched from blood (not recorded which).

The CDR3 region has the DNA TGCGCCAGCAGCTGGGACAGGGGGGGCACCGGGGAGCTGTTTTTT. It specifies CASSWDRGGTGELFF. The rearrangement links TRBV5-1 to TRBJ2-2; 11 nucleotides agree with TRBD1. Germline assignment: CDR1 SGHRS and CDR2 YFSETQ. The CDR3 extends over 15 amino acids. Unmatched junction bases numbered 2, after V lost 3 bases and J lost 4 bases.